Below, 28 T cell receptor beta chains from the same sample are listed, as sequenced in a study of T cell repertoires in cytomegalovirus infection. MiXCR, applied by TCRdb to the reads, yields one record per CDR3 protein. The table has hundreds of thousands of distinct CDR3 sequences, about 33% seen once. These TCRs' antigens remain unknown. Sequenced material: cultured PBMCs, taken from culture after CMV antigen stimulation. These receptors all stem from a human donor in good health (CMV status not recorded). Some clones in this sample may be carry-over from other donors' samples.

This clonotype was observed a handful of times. The CDR3 region is CASSQDGTWRGVRMNEQFF. The CDR3 DNA reads TGTGCCAGCAGCCAAGATGGAACATGGCGGGGGGTTAGGATGAATGAGCAGTTCTTC. V is TRBV4-2 and J is TRBJ2-1; TRBD2 aligns across 8 bases. Germline lookup yields CDR1 LGHNA and CDR2 YNFKEQ. This CDR3 has 19 residues. V was pared by 0 bases and J by 7 bases, with 17 bases of the junction left unmatched.

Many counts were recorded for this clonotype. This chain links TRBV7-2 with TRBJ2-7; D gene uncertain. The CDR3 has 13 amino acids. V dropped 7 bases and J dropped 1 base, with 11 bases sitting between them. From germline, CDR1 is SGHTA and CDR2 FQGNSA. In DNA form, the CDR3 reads TGTGCCAGCATGCCATCTGGATCCTACGAGCAGTACTTC. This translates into CASMPSGSYEQYF.

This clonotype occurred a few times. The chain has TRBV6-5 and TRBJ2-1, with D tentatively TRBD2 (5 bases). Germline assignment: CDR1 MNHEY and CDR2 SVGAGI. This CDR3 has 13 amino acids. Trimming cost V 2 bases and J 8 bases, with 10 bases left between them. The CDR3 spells CASSYTREDEQFF. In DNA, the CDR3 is TGTGCCAGCAGTTACACACGGGAAGATGAGCAGTTCTTC.

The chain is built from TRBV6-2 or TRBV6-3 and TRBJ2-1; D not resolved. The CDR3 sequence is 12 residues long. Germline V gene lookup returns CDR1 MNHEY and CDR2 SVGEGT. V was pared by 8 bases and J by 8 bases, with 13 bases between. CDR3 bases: TGTGCCAGCCGGCGGTCGGCCCATGAGCAGTTCTTC. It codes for CASRRSAHEQFF.

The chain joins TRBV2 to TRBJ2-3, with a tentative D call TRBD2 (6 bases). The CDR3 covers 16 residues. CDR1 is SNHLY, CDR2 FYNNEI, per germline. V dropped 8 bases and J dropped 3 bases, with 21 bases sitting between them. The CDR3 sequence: CASRPRSGDFTDTQYF. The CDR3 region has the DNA TGTGCCAGCCGCCCTAGATCGGGAGATTTTACAGATACGCAGTATTTT.

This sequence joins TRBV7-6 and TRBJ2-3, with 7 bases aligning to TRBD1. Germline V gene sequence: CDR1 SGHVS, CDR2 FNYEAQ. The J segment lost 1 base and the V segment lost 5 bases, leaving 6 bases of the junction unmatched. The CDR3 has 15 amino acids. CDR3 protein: CASSPGQDGTDTQYF. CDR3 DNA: TGTGCCAGCAGCCCCGGACAGGACGGCACAGATACGCAGTATTTT.

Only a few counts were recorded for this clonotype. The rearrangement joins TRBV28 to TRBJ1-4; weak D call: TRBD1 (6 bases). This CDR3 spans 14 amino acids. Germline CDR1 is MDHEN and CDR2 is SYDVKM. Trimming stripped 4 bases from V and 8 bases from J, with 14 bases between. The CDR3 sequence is CASSSGGLGEKLFF. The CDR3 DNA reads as TGTGCCAGCAGTTCCGGGGGGCTTGGGGAAAAACTGTTTTTT.

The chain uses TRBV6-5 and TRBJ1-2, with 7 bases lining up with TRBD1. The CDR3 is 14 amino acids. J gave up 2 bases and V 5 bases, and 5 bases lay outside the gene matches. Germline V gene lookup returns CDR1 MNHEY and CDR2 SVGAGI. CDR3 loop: CASSRQGRNYGYTF. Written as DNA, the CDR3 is TGTGCCAGCAGTAGACAGGGTAGAAACTATGGCTACACCTTC.

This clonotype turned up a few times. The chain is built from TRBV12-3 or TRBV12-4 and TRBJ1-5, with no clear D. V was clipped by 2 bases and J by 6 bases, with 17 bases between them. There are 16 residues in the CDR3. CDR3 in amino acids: CASSLRGKVGGQPQHF. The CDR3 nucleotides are TGTGCCAGCAGTTTACGGGGAAAGGTTGGTGGTCAGCCCCAGCATTTT.

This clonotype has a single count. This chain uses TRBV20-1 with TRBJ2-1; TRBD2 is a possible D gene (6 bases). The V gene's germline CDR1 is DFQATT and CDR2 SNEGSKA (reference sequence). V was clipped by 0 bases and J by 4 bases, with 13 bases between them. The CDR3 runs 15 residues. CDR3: CSARDSGGMYNEQFF. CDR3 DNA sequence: TGCAGTGCTAGAGATTCTGGCGGGATGTACAATGAGCAGTTCTTC.

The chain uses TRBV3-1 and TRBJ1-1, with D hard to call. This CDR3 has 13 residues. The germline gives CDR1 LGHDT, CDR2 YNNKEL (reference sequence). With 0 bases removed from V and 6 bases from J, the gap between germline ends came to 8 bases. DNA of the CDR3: TGTGCCAGCAGCCAAGACGGTGGATCTGAAGCTTTCTTT. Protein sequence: CASSQDGGSEAFF.

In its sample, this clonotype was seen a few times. The CDR3 here is CATSDSERHIYGYTF. For the CDR3, the DNA is TGTGCCACCAGTGATTCCGAGCGACACATCTATGGCTACACCTTC. V is TRBV24-1 and J is TRBJ1-2; no clear D gene. Germline V gives CDR1 KGHDR, CDR2 SFDVKD. V was cut by 2 bases and J by 4 bases, with 13 bases left in between. The CDR3 totals 15 residues.

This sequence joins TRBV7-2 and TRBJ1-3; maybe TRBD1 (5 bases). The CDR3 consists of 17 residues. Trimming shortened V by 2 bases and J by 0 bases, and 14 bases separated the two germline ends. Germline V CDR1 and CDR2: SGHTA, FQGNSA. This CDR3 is CASSLFAGGASGNTIYF. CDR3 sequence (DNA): TGTGCCAGCAGCTTATTTGCGGGAGGGGCCTCTGGAAACACCATATATTTT.

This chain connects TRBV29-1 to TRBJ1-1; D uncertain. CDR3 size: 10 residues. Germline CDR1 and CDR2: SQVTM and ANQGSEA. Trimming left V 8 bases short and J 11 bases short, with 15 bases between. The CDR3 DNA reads TGCAGCACCCGAGGCGACGCCGCTTTCTTT. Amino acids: CSTRGDAAFF.

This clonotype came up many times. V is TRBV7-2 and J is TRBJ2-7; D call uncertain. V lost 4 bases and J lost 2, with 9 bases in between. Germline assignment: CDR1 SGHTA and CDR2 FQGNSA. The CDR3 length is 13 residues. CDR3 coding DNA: TGTGCCAGCAGCTCCGGGCCCCCCTACGAGCAGTACTTC. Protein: CASSSGPPYEQYF.

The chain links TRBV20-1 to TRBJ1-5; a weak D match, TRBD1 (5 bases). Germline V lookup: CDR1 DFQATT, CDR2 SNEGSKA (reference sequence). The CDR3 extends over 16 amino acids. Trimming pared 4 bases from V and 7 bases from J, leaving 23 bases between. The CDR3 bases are TGCAGTGCTACACCCGGGGGGGGGGTCAGCCAGCAGCCCCAGCATTTT. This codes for CSATPGGGVSQQPQHF.

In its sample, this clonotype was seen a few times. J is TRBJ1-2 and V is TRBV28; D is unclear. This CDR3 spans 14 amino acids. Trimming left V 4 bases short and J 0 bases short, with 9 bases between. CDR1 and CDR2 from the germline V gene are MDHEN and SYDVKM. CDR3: CASSYYGANYGYTF. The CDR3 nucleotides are TGTGCCAGCAGTTACTATGGGGCTAACTATGGCTACACCTTC.

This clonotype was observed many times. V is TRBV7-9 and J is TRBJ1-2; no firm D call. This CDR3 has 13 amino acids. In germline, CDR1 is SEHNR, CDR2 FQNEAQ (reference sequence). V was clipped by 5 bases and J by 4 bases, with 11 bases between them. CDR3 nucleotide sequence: TGTGCCAGCAGCAAAGAGGAGGGCTATGGCTACACCTTC. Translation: CASSKEEGYGYTF.

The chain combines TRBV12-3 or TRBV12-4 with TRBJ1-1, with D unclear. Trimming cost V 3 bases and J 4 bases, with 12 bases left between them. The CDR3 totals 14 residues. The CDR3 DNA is TGTGCCAGCAGTTTTTTTGGCGCGAGCACTGAAGCTTTCTTT. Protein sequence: CASSFFGASTEAFF.

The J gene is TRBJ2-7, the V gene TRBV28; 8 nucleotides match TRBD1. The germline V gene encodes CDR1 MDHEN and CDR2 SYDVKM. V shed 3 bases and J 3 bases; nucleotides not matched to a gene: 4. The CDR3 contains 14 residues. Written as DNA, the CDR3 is TGTGCCAGCAGTTTTCAGGGGGCAAACTACGAGCAGTACTTC. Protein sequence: CASSFQGANYEQYF.

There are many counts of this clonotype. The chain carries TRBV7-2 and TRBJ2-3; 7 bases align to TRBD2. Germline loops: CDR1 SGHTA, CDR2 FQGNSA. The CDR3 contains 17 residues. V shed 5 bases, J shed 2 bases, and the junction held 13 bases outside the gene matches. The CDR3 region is CASSRPRSGASTDTQYF. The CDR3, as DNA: TGTGCCAGCAGCCGCCCCCGGAGCGGGGCCTCCACAGATACGCAGTATTTT.

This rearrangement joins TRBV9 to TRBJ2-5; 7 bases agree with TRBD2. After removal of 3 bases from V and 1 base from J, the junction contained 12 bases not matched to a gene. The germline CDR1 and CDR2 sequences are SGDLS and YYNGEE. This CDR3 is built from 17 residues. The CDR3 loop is CASSAAGGRILQETQYF. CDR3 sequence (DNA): TGTGCCAGCAGCGCCGCCGGGGGGAGGATCCTCCAAGAGACCCAGTACTTC.

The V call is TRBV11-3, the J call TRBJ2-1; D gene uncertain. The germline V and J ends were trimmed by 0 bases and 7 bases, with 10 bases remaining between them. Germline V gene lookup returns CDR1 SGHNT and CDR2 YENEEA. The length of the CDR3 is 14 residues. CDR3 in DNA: TGTGCCAGCAGCTTAGACCCCTCCCAGAATGAGCAGTTCTTC. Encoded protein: CASSLDPSQNEQFF.

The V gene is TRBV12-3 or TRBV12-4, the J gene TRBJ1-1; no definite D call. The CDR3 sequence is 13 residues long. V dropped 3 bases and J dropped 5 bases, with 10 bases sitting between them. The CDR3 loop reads CASSFGLATEAFF. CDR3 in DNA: TGTGCCAGCAGTTTTGGTTTAGCAACTGAAGCTTTCTTT.

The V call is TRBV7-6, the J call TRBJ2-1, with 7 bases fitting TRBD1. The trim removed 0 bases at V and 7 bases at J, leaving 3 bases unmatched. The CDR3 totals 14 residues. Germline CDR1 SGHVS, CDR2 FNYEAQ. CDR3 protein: CASSLALQGNEQFF. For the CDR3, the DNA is TGTGCCAGCAGCTTAGCTCTACAGGGGAATGAGCAGTTCTTC.

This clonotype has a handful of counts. CDR3 sequence: CASSSSPLAGPTQYF. DNA of the CDR3: TGTGCCAGCAGCTCAAGTCCCCTAGCGGGGCCTACGCAGTATTTT. This chain uses TRBV7-9 with TRBJ2-3, with 9 bases that match TRBD2. CDR1 and CDR2 (germline): SEHNR, FQNEAQ (reference sequence). The CDR3 loop spans 15 amino acids. Trimming took 4 bases from V and 8 from J; bases not matched to a gene: 10.

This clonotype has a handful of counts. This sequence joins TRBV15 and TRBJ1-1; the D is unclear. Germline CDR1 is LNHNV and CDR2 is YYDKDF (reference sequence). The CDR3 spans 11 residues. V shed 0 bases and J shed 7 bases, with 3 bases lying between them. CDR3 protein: CATSRELEAFF. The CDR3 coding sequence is TGTGCCACCAGCAGAGAACTTGAAGCTTTCTTT.

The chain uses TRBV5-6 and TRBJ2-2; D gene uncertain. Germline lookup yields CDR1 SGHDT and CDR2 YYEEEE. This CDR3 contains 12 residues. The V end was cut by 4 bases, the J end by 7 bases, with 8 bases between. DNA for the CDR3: TGTGCCAGCAGCCTGACCGTCGGGGAGCTGTTTTTT. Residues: CASSLTVGELFF.